The source of this T cell receptor beta chain is a study of blood T cell repertoires in COVID-19. Study-wide background: Collection of acute and convalescent COVID-19 samples took place in the United States, Italy and Spain. The analysed material was cDNA or gDNA that came from T cells, B-cell-depleted T cells, or PBMCs.

Which cohort a participant joined came from the clinical history participants gave. This clone was picked up one time. The V gene lost 0 bases and the J gene lost 5 bases, with 19 bases spanning the gap. Looked up from germline, CDR1 is ENHRY and CDR2 is SYGVKD. This CDR3 region has 17 residues. Per the original methods: Amplification of reference gene primers provided the estimated nucleated cell counts. Assay: immunoSEQ multiplex PCR; the TCRdb copy retains only in-frame clones and omits some. V and J calls and clone size are those listed in that table; D and trimming were worked out from the DNA. The table lists 150,000 or so clones, 65% to 85% of them singletons.

The sequenced sample consisted of PBMCs or T cells enriched from blood (not recorded which). This chain connects TRBV10-3 to TRBJ2-5; perhaps TRBD1 as D (5 bases). This TCR came from a woman between 55 and 75 years old who had recovered from COVID-19. CDR3 sequence (DNA): TGTGCCATCAGTGAGTCGGTAGGGGTCAGTAAGGCTGAGACCCAGTACTTC. Its translation is CAISESVGVSKAETQYF.